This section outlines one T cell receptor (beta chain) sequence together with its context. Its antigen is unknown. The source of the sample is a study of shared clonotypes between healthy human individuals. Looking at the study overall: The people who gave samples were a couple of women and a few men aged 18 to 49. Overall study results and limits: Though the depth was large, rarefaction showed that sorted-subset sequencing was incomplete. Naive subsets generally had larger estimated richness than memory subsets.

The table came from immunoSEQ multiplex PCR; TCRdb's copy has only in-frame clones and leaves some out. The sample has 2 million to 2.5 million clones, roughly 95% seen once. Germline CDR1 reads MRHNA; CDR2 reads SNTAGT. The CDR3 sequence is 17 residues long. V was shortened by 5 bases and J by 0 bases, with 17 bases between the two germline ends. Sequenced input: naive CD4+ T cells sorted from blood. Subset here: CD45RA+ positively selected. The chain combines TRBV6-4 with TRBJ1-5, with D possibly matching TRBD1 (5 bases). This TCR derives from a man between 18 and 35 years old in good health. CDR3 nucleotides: TGTGCCAGCAGTAGGGGAGACGGACGCGCTAGCAATCAGCCCCAGCATTTT. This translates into CASSRGDGRASNQPQHF.